This record looks at one TCR beta chain sequence and its context. These newly diagnosed stage II-IVA oral cavity squamous cell carcinoma patients had no prior systemic or radiation treatment. The data originate from a study of neoadjuvant anti-PD-1 for oral cavity cancer. The wider study: Patients mostly received three to four biweekly nivolumab doses at 3 mg/kg before surgery.

From germline, CDR1 is LNHNV and CDR2 YYDKDF (reference sequence). With 0 bases clipped from V and 3 bases from J, the junction kept 7 bases outside the gene matches. The CDR3 extends over 17 amino acids. PBMC libraries mostly used approximately 0.5 ug of input genomic DNA, with six replicates per sample. The repertoire was sequenced with immunoSEQ multiplex PCR; TCRdb's copy has only in-frame clones and lacks some. The profile shows 60,000 to 80,000 clones, more than 60% of them singletons. The chain has TRBV15 and TRBJ2-3; 9 bases are a match to TRBD2. The source was PBMCs, collected before nivolumab (anti-PD-1) treatment. This clonotype was sampled from a person aged 40-85 years with oral cavity squamous cell carcinoma. CDR3 sequence: CATSRDWLAGQTDTQYF. The CDR3, as DNA: TGTGCCACCAGCAGAGATTGGCTAGCGGGACAAACAGATACGCAGTATTTT. The variable domain in full, completed from reference TRBV15 and TRBJ2-3, reads DAMVIQNPRYQVTQFGKPVTLSCSQTLNHNVMYWYQQKSSQAPKLLFHYYDKDFNNEADTPDNFQSRRPNTSFCFLDIRSPGLGDTAMYLCATSRDWLAGQTDTQYFGPGTRLTVL.